The 20 T cell receptor beta chains given below trace back to one sample, sequenced in a study of T cell responses to AZD1222 COVID-19 vaccine. The assay was immunoSEQ multiplex PCR, and TCRdb's table has in-frame clones only and misses some. The sample holds roughly 100,000 clones; roughly 85% are singletons and the top ten take 2% to 2.5%. Sample: peripheral blood, taken 28 days after the second AZD1222 dose. All receptors come from an adult who received the AZD1222 COVID-19 vaccine.

This clone was counted only a few times. The chain carries TRBV4-1 and TRBJ1-2; D may be TRBD1 (5 bases). There are 14 residues in the CDR3. V was trimmed by 10 bases and J by 5 bases, leaving 20 bases between them. Germline loops: CDR1 MGHRA, CDR2 YSYEKL. CDR3 sequence reads: CATTSRQGDYGYTF. As DNA, the CDR3 is TGCGCCACCACATCCCGGCAGGGCGATTATGGCTACACCTTC.

The chain carries TRBV7-2 and TRBJ1-1; D ambiguous. Trimming shortened V by 1 base and J by 8 bases, and 8 bases separated the two germline ends. Germline CDR1 SGHTA, CDR2 FQGNSA. The CDR3 consists of 12 residues. The CDR3 DNA reads as TGTGCCAGCAGCTTAGTGCAAAGGGAAGCTTTCTTT. It yields the protein CASSLVQREAFF.

This clone was seen a single time. The chain recombines TRBV4-1 with TRBJ1-2; possible D gene TRBD1, 5 bases. This CDR3 is 14 amino acids long. The germline V gene has CDR1 MGHRA and CDR2 YSYEKL. V lost 1 base and J lost 4, with 10 bases in between. The CDR3 here is CASSQVGTGYGYTF. The CDR3 DNA sequence: TGCGCCAGCAGCCAAGTCGGGACGGGCTATGGCTACACCTTC.

The chain recombines TRBV9 with TRBJ2-5; 7 positions agree with TRBD1. There are 14 residues in the CDR3. CDR1 and CDR2 from the germline V gene are SGDLS and YYNGEE. The V and J ends lost 4 bases and 5 bases, in that order; junction bases with no gene match: 8. Here the CDR3 DNA reads TGTGCCAGCAGCCCTCGGGACAGCACTGAGACCCAGTACTTC. This sequence encodes CASSPRDSTETQYF.

This clone has only a few counts. The chain is built from TRBV11-1 and TRBJ2-2; 10 bases align to TRBD1. The junction had 2 bases not matched to a gene; V was cut back by 1 base and J by 9 bases. From germline, CDR1 is SGHAT and CDR2 FQDESV (reference sequence). CDR3 size: 14 residues. This CDR3 reads CASSLGQGAWELFF. For the CDR3, the DNA is TGTGCCAGCAGCTTAGGACAGGGGGCTTGGGAGCTGTTTTTT.

The chain uses TRBV29-1 and TRBJ2-1, with 8 nucleotides matching TRBD2. Germline V gene lookup returns CDR1 SQVTM and CDR2 ANQGSEA. The CDR3 totals 12 residues. Germline trimming cut 6 bases from V and 9 bases from J; bases unmatched to any gene: 7. The CDR3 bases are TGCAGCGTCCTTAGCGGGGAAAGTGAGCAGTTCTTC. Its protein is CSVLSGESEQFF.

This sequence joins TRBV5-6 and TRBJ1-4; 9 bases are shared with TRBD1. CDR3 length equals 15 residues. V trimming: 1 base; J trimming: 7 bases; junction bases outside the gene matches: 5. CDR1 is SGHDT and CDR2 is YYEEEE in the germline V gene. CDR3 region: CASSLTGQGTEKLFF. The CDR3 nucleotides are TGTGCCAGCAGCTTGACAGGACAGGGGACTGAAAAACTGTTTTTT.

V and J are TRBV11-1 and TRBJ1-2; D is ambiguous. Germline assignment: CDR1 SGHAT and CDR2 FQDESV (reference sequence). This CDR3 comprises 13 residues. V shed 1 base and J shed 8 bases, with 11 bases lying between them. The DNA of the CDR3 is TGTGCCAGCAGCTTAGGGTCCAACGGGGGCTACACCTTC. Residues: CASSLGSNGGYTF.

The chain links TRBV7-2 to TRBJ2-7; a weak D match, TRBD2 (5 bases). The CDR3 sequence is 16 residues long. CDR1 and CDR2 (germline): SGHTA, FQGNSA. V lost 3 bases and J lost 0, with 15 bases in between. CDR3 sequence (DNA): TGTGCCAGCAGCTTCCCTGGCGGGCCGAGCTCCTACGAGCAGTACTTC. Translation: CASSFPGGPSSYEQYF.

In DNA, the CDR3 is TGCAGCGTTGTCCTTCGGGGTTCCTCCGCAAATGAGCAGTTCTTC. Encoded protein: CSVVLRGSSANEQFF. The chain couples TRBV29-1 to TRBJ2-1; possibly TRBD2 for D (5 bases). Germline CDR1 and CDR2: SQVTM and ANQGSEA. The CDR3 has 15 amino acids. The germline V and J ends were trimmed by 4 bases and 7 bases, with 20 bases remaining between them.

V is TRBV5-6 and J is TRBJ2-1, with 12 positions matching TRBD2. The CDR3 contains 16 residues. With 0 bases clipped from V and 7 bases from J, the junction kept 5 bases outside the gene matches. Germline-derived CDR1 and CDR2 are SGHDT and YYEEEE. The chain's CDR3 is CASSLVVTSGSNEQFF. CDR3 DNA: TGTGCCAGCAGCTTGGTTGTGACTAGCGGGAGTAATGAGCAGTTCTTC.

This sequence joins TRBV27 and TRBJ1-1; tentative D call: TRBD1 (6 bases). In germline, CDR1 is MNHEY, CDR2 SMNVEV (reference sequence). The V end was cut by 6 bases, the J end by 2 bases, with 19 bases between. This CDR3 is 16 amino acids long. The CDR3 DNA follows: TGTGCCAGCAGATCACATCAAAGGGGGACTAACACTGAAGCTTTCTTT. Protein: CASRSHQRGTNTEAFF.

The V call is TRBV4-2, the J call TRBJ1-2, with D perhaps TRBD1 (6 bases). The CDR3 runs to 14 residues. Looked up from germline, CDR1 is LGHNA and CDR2 is YNFKEQ. V lost 5 bases and J 4 bases, leaving 14 bases between the germline ends. In DNA, the CDR3 is TGTGCCAGCAGCGGGGAGGGGGGTCCCTATGGCTACACCTTC. Its protein product is CASSGEGGPYGYTF.

The chain carries TRBV30 and TRBJ2-7; no clear D gene. In germline, CDR1 is GTSNPN, CDR2 SVGIG (reference sequence). The CDR3 has 11 amino acids. Trimming shortened V by 0 bases and J by 3 bases, and 3 bases separated the two germline ends. CDR3 bases: TGTGCCTGGAGTGTACTCTACGAGCAGTACTTC. This sequence encodes CAWSVLYEQYF.

The chain carries TRBV20-1 and TRBJ2-1; D not resolved. V lost 3 bases and J lost 0, with 9 bases in between. This CDR3 region has 14 residues. Germline CDR1 reads DFQATT; CDR2 reads SNEGSKA (reference sequence). The CDR3 protein is CSASRQDSYNEQFF. DNA for the CDR3: TGCAGTGCTAGTCGTCAGGACTCCTACAATGAGCAGTTCTTC.

V and J are TRBV20-1 and TRBJ2-7; D gene unclear. This CDR3 has 9 residues. V lost 3 bases to trimming and J lost 6 bases, with 3 bases between them. Germline CDR1 reads DFQATT; CDR2 reads SNEGSKA (reference sequence). CDR3 loop: CSASREQYF. DNA for the CDR3: TGCAGTGCTAGTCGCGAGCAGTACTTC.

This sequence joins TRBV4-2 and TRBJ2-7; weak D call: TRBD2 (6 bases). V dropped 1 base and J dropped 6 bases, with 13 bases sitting between them. The germline gives CDR1 LGHNA, CDR2 YNFKEQ. This CDR3 region has 14 residues. The CDR3 nucleotides read TGTGCCAGCAGCCAAGTTTCGGGAGAGGGCGAGCAGTACTTC. Its protein is CASSQVSGEGEQYF.

CDR3 sequence: CASSLQTLPGPPRYNEQFF. In DNA form, the CDR3 reads TGTGCCAGCAGCCTTCAGACCCTACCCGGTCCACCACGTTACAATGAGCAGTTCTTC. This chain connects TRBV11-3 to TRBJ2-1; D is unresolved. Germline CDR1 reads SGHNT; CDR2 reads YENEEA. V was pared by 5 bases and J by 4 bases, with 27 bases between. The CDR3 length is 19 residues.

The V call is TRBV2, the J call TRBJ2-7; 9 nucleotides match TRBD2. Germline assignment: CDR1 SNHLY and CDR2 FYNNEI. The CDR3 sequence is 15 residues long. Trimming cost V 1 base and J 3 bases; bases outside gene matches: 4. The DNA for the CDR3 is TGTGCCAGCAGTGAAGGTAGCGGGAGACTCTACGAGCAGTACTTC. Amino acids: CASSEGSGRLYEQYF.

This clone was observed once. V gene TRBV5-1 combines with J gene TRBJ1-6, with TRBD1 matching over 8 bases. The CDR3 has 15 amino acids. CDR1 SGHRS and CDR2 YFSETQ come from the germline V gene. The junction had 9 bases not matched to a gene; V was cut back by 3 bases and J by 10 bases. The CDR3 sequence is CASSYEGQVGSPLHF. CDR3 DNA: TGCGCCAGCAGCTACGAGGGACAGGTCGGATCACCCCTCCACTTT.